This TCR beta chain derives from a study of CD8 T cells in Susac syndrome. V lost 6 bases to trimming and J lost 1 base, with 12 bases between them. The CDR3 extends over 14 amino acids. RNA in amounts of about 0.45 to 1 ug was reverse transcribed with random hexamers. Coverage of TCR beta CDR3 amplification by immunoSEQ multiplex PCR extended to 54 Vbeta and 13 Jbeta. TCRdb re-derived calls from the immunoSEQ multiplex PCR reads in MiXCR, one entry per CDR3 protein. The data contain about 160,000 distinct CDR3 sequences, roughly 94% of them seen just once; the ten biggest clones take up about 0.095%.

The J gene is TRBJ1-2, the V gene TRBV12-3 or TRBV12-4; no reliable D call. This sequence was found in a human donor with multiple sclerosis. Material for sequencing was CD4+ T cells from PBMCs. Here the CDR3 reads CASSPLGSNYGYTF. CDR3 sequence (DNA): TGTGCCAGCAGCCCGTTGGGAAGTAACTATGGCTACACCTTC.